Shown below are 17 T cell receptor beta chains from a single sample sequenced in a study of cytomegalovirus exposure and HLA in healthy donors (dated by TCRdb to 2017 to 2019). The method behind the library was the immunoSEQ multiplex PCR assay. A mixture of 60 forward primers for TCR Vbeta segments and 13 reverse primers for TCR Jbeta segments was used in the multiplex PCR. TCRdb retrieved this table from immuneACCESS and kept in-frame rearrangements only. Not all clones are present; in checked studies, unresolved V genes account for under half, and no reason is known for the remainder. Recorded for this sample are roughly 80,000 clones; under 80% of them occurred a single time. The ten largest account for over 4.5% of the sample. Sequenced sample: PBMCs. These receptors were obtained from a man between 60 and 75 years old in good health and CMV-seropositive.

This clone has only a few counts. V is TRBV30 and J is TRBJ1-4; possibly TRBD1 for D (5 bases). The CDR3 contains 12 residues. Deletions cut 5 bases from V and 8 bases from J, with 12 bases between. Germline V gene lookup returns CDR1 GTSNPN and CDR2 SVGIG (reference sequence). In DNA form, the CDR3 reads TGTGCCTGGTCTGTTCGGGGGGAAAAACTGTTTTTT. Protein: CAWSVRGEKLFF.

The V call is TRBV11-2, the J call TRBJ2-7, with 8 bases that match TRBD1. The CDR3 is 18 amino acids. V shed 2 bases and J 6 bases; nucleotides not matched to a gene: 18. CDR1 is SGHAT and CDR2 is FQNNGV in the germline V gene. In nucleotides, the CDR3 is TGTGCCAGCAGCTTAATTCCCGGGACAGGAGAGGGCCCAGGCGAGCAGTACTTC. Amino acid sequence: CASSLIPGTGEGPGEQYF.

This chain connects TRBV18 to TRBJ1-3; maybe TRBD1 (6 bases). CDR3 length: 16 residues. Germline-derived CDR1 and CDR2 are KGHSH and LQKENI. Trimming cost V 3 bases and J 4 bases, with 16 bases left between them. CDR3 protein: CASSPQDSGGGNTIYF. The CDR3 DNA follows: TGTGCCAGCTCACCTCAGGACAGTGGAGGAGGAAACACCATATATTTT.

This chain joins TRBV19 and TRBJ2-1; 9 positions agree with TRBD2. The germline V gene has CDR1 LNHDA and CDR2 SQIVND (reference sequence). The junction had 5 bases not matched to a gene; V was cut back by 2 bases and J by 3 bases. The CDR3 has 16 residues. CDR3 in DNA: TGTGCCAGTAGTATACTCCCGACTAGCGGCTACAATGAGCAGTTCTTC. Its protein product is CASSILPTSGYNEQFF. The full variable domain, in which reference TRBV19 and TRBJ2-1 provide the parts outside the CDR3, is DGGITQSPKYLFRKEGQNVTLSCEQNLNHDAMYWYRQDPGQGLRLIYYSQIVNDFQKGDIAEGYSVSREKKESFPLTVTSAQKNPTAFYLCASSILPTSGYNEQFFGPGTRLTVL.

The chain is built from TRBV29-1 and TRBJ2-5; TRBD1 agrees at 7 bases. CDR1 and CDR2 from the germline V gene are SQVTM and ANQGSEA. With V trimmed by 6 bases and J by 5 bases, 9 bases remained unmatched. The CDR3 has 13 residues. The CDR3 DNA is TGCAGCGTATTCACAGGGGTTAAGGAGACCCAGTACTTC. It yields the protein CSVFTGVKETQYF.

This chain joins TRBV27 and TRBJ1-5; D gene unclear. The germline CDR1 and CDR2 sequences are MNHEY and SMNVEV (reference sequence). Trimming stripped 3 bases from V and 3 bases from J, with 9 bases between. The CDR3 covers 14 residues. This CDR3 is CASSFAGYNQPQHF. In DNA form, the CDR3 reads TGTGCCAGCAGTTTTGCGGGGTACAATCAGCCCCAGCATTTT.

The V and J genes are TRBV5-1 and TRBJ2-1; 8 bases are a match to TRBD1. The CDR3 has 15 residues. Trimming removed 4 bases from V and 0 bases from J; junction bases left unmatched: 3. Looked up from germline, CDR1 is SGHRS and CDR2 is YFSETQ. The chain's CDR3 is CASSLGTGSYNEQFF. DNA of the CDR3: TGCGCCAGCAGCCTAGGGACAGGCTCCTACAATGAGCAGTTCTTC.

The J gene is TRBJ1-6, the V gene TRBV27, with 11 bases aligning to TRBD1. The CDR3 spans 18 residues. J was trimmed by 14 bases and V by 6 bases; bases with no gene match: 21. Germline CDR1 is MNHEY and CDR2 is SMNVEV (reference sequence). CDR3 in amino acids: CASSYKFSRTGGSDSLHF. The DNA of the CDR3 is TGTGCCAGCAGCTACAAGTTCAGTCGGACAGGGGGCTCTGATTCCCTCCACTTT.

V and J are TRBV7-8 and TRBJ2-1; 8 bases line up with TRBD2. There are 15 residues in the CDR3. V lost 2 bases, J lost 1 base, and 1 base stayed unmatched. Germline V lookup: CDR1 SGHVS, CDR2 FQNEAQ. This CDR3 is CASSLRGGSYNEQFF. The CDR3 nucleotides read TGTGCCAGCAGCTTACGGGGGGGATCCTACAATGAGCAGTTCTTC.

This clone appeared once. The rearrangement joins TRBV29-1 to TRBJ1-1, with D perhaps matching TRBD1 (5 bases). CDR1 SQVTM and CDR2 ANQGSEA come from the germline V gene. There are 16 residues in the CDR3. Between the trimmed V and J ends, which lost 7 bases and 0 bases, there was a span of 21 bases. The DNA of the CDR3 is TGCAGCGGCGACATGAGGGGCGGGAGACTGAACACTGAAGCTTTCTTT. This sequence encodes CSGDMRGGRLNTEAFF.

V and J are TRBV19 and TRBJ2-5; TRBD2 is a possible D gene (5 bases). There are 16 residues in the CDR3. V was shortened by 3 bases and J by 5 bases, with 19 bases between the two germline ends. Germline CDR1 and CDR2: LNHDA and SQIVND (reference sequence). CDR3 sequence: CASSMSGLEPRETQYF. The CDR3 DNA reads TGTGCCAGTAGTATGAGCGGTTTAGAGCCCCGGGAGACCCAGTACTTC.

V is TRBV9 and J is TRBJ1-5; perhaps TRBD1 as D (5 bases). CDR3 length: 15 residues. V was pared by 0 bases and J by 3 bases, with 10 bases between. Germline CDR1 is SGDLS and CDR2 is YYNGEE. CDR3 sequence reads: CASSVDDSLNQPQHF. As DNA, the CDR3 is TGTGCCAGCAGCGTAGATGACAGTCTCAATCAGCCCCAGCATTTT.

The chain combines TRBV27 with TRBJ2-7, with 7 bases that match TRBD1. After removal of 5 bases from V and 7 bases from J, the junction contained 8 bases not matched to a gene. The length of the CDR3 is 13 residues. Germline CDR1 MNHEY, CDR2 SMNVEV (reference sequence). Here the CDR3 reads CASSQWTGIEQYF. CDR3 DNA: TGTGCCAGCAGTCAGTGGACAGGAATAGAGCAGTACTTC.

This clone was seen a single time. The genes are TRBV9 and TRBJ2-2; D possibly corresponds to TRBD1 (6 bases). The CDR3 covers 16 residues. Trimming took 0 bases from V and 2 from J, leaving 11 bases between them. Germline V gene data show CDR1 as SGDLS and CDR2 as YYNGEE. The CDR3 loop is CASSVVRGVNTGELFF. As DNA, the CDR3 is TGTGCCAGCAGCGTAGTCAGGGGAGTAAACACCGGGGAGCTGTTTTTT.

The chain employs TRBV2 and TRBJ1-4, with D possibly being TRBD1 (6 bases). This CDR3 spans 16 amino acids. Looked up from germline, CDR1 is SNHLY and CDR2 is FYNNEI. V was clipped by 0 bases and J by 3 bases, with 11 bases between them. The CDR3 spells CASSEARDRSNEKLFF. In DNA form, the CDR3 reads TGTGCCAGCAGTGAAGCGCGTGACAGGTCTAATGAAAAACTGTTTTTT. Combining the CDR3 with reference TRBV2 and TRBJ1-4 gives the whole variable domain EPEVTQTPSHQVTQMGQEVILRCVPISNHLYFYWYRQILGQKVEFLVSFYNNEISEKSEIFDDQFSVERPDGSNFTLKIRSTKLEDSAMYFCASSEARDRSNEKLFFGSGTQLSVL.

This clone was seen once. The chain employs TRBV6-5 and TRBJ1-5; tentative D call: TRBD1 (6 bases). V dropped 6 bases and J dropped 0 bases, with 9 bases sitting between them. In germline, CDR1 is MNHEY, CDR2 SVGAGI. The CDR3 totals 14 residues. The CDR3 reads CASSRTVSNQPQHF. The CDR3 DNA is TGTGCCAGCAGCCGGACAGTTAGCAATCAGCCCCAGCATTTT.

This clone was detected a few times. This chain connects TRBV19 to TRBJ2-2; 8 bases are a match to TRBD2. J lost 2 bases, V lost 6 bases, and 5 bases had no gene match. The CDR3 totals 15 residues. Looked up from germline, CDR1 is LNHDA and CDR2 is SQIVND (reference sequence). The CDR3 loop reads CASRPLAGNTGELFF. The DNA for the CDR3 is TGTGCCAGTAGACCTCTAGCGGGCAACACCGGGGAGCTGTTTTTT.